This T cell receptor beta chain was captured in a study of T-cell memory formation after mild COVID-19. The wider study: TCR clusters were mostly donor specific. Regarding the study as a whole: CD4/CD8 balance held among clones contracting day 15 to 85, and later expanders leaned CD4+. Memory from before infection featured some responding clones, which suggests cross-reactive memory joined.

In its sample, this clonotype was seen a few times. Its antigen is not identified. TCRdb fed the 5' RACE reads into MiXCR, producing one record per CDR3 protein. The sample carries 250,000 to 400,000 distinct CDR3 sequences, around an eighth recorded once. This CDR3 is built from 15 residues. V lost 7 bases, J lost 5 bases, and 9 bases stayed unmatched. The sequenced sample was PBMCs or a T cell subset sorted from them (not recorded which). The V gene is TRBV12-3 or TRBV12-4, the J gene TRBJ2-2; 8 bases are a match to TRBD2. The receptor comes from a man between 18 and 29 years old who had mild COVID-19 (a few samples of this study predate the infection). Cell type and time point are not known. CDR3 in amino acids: CASTEARGGTGELFF. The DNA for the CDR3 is TGTGCCAGCACCGAGGCCCGCGGGGGGACCGGGGAGCTGTTTTTT.